The TCR beta chain under discussion was sequenced for a study of human T cells and chemical hapten exposure. As for time point: patch test 2, 6 weeks after DPC sensitization. Treatment defined: therapeutic diphenylcyclopropenone sensitization with weekly scalp DPC. TCRdb re-called the RACE reads through MiXCR, storing one row per CDR3 protein. The sample has fewer than 80,000 distinct CDR3 sequences, 10% seen once. This CDR3 has 14 residues. V trimming: 5 bases; J trimming: 4 bases; junction bases outside the gene matches: 6. In germline, CDR1 is SGHRS, CDR2 YFSETQ. The sequencing here drew on whole blood, taken in connection with sensitization to the hapten diphenylcyclopropenone (DPC). V and J are TRBV5-1 and TRBJ1-5, with TRBD1 identical over 7 bases. The sequence derives from a woman aged 50 to 60 with alopecia areata. Some clones in this sample may be carry-over from other donors' samples. The CDR3 spells CASRPTGPNQPQHF. The CDR3 DNA reads as TGCGCCAGCAGGCCGACAGGGCCTAATCAGCCCCAGCATTTT. The entire variable domain, with the rest obtained from reference TRBV5-1 and TRBJ1-5, is as follows: KAGVTQTPRYLIKTRGQQVTLSCSPISGHRSVSWYQQTPGQGLQFLFEYFSETQRNKGNFPGRFSGRQFSNSRSEMNVSTLELGDSALYLCASRPTGPNQPQHFGDGTRLSIL.